This T cell receptor (beta chain) was obtained from a study of blood T cells in healthy people across ages. Whole-study results and caveats: Bulk PBMC profiling left naive and antigen-experienced comparisons inconclusive.

Germline loops: CDR1 SGDLS, CDR2 YYNGEE. V was clipped by 4 bases and J by 8 bases; unmatched bases: 7. CDR3 length equals 14 residues. A second roughly 7 to 12 cycle PCR used barcoded and J-beta primers. All cDNA molecules were each tagged by a template-switch adaptor with 12 random nucleotides. From the 5' RACE reads, TCRdb called clonotypes with MiXCR, one entry per CDR3 protein. The profile shows fewer than 1 million distinct CDR3 sequences, around 45% of them singletons. Isolation of PBMCs gave at least 6.5 million cells per sample. At least 6 micrograms of total RNA were extracted per sample. In its sample, this clonotype was seen once. The antigen is not known.

The rearrangement uses TRBV9 and TRBJ1-2; TRBD1 agrees at 11 bases. This clonotype originated in a man in his sixties in good health. Sequencing was carried out using blood. CDR3 sequence reads: CASSPRTGGGGYTF. The CDR3 DNA reads TGTGCCAGCAGCCCCAGGACAGGGGGCGGCGGCTACACCTTC.